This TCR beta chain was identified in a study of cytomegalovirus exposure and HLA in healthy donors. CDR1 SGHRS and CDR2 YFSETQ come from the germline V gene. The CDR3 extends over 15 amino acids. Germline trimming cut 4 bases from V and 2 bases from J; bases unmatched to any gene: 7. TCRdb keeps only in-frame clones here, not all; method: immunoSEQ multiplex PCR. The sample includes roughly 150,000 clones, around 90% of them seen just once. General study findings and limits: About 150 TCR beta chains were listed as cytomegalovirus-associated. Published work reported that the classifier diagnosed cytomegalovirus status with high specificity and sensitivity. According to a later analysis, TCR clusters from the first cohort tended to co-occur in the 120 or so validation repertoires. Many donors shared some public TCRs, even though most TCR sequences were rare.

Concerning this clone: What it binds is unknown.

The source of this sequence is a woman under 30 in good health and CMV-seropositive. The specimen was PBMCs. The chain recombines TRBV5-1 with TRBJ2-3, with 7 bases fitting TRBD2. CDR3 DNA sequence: TGCGCCAGCAGCCTCCCCCGGGACTACACAGATACGCAGTATTTT. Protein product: CASSLPRDYTDTQYF.